This T cell receptor beta chain was profiled in a study of T cell responses to AZD1222 COVID-19 vaccine. Study as a whole: Some second doses came at about 4 weeks and others at about 12 weeks; these were pooled. Points from the study as a whole: Nearly half of the spike-specific TCRs reportedly recognize variant regions that carry no mutations. White British donors predominated, females outnumbered males, and clonal diversity was possibly underestimated.

V lost 5 bases and J 3 bases, leaving 11 bases between the germline ends. This CDR3 is built from 14 residues. The V gene's germline CDR1 is SEHNR and CDR2 FQNEAQ (reference sequence). For this clone: Its antigen is as yet unknown.

Clones were read by immunoSEQ multiplex PCR, and TCRdb kept only the in-frame ones, dropping some. The sample lists some 130,000 clones; approximately 91% were seen once. The genes are TRBV7-9 and TRBJ2-4; a weak D match, TRBD2 (5 bases). The clonotype comes from an adult in good health. This sample comprised peripheral blood, obtained on day 0 of AZD1222 vaccination. The CDR3 DNA reads TGTGCCAGCAGCCTGAGGGCGGACAAAAACATTCAGTACTTC. Protein: CASSLRADKNIQYF.